The 30 T cell receptor beta chains listed next were all sequenced from one sample in a study of T cell responses to AZD1222 COVID-19 vaccine. The table came from immunoSEQ multiplex PCR; TCRdb's copy has only in-frame clones and leaves some out. The table includes about 170,000 clones, roughly 92% detected once. Material: peripheral blood, obtained on day 0 of AZD1222 vaccination. Receptors were obtained from an adult in good health.

The V and J genes are TRBV29-1 and TRBJ2-3; no definite D call. V was pared by 1 base and J by 2 bases, with 19 bases between. This CDR3 has 17 amino acids. Germline V lookup: CDR1 SQVTM, CDR2 ANQGSEA. CDR3 in DNA: TGCAGCGTTGAAGGACTTCGCCGGAGTGGGGACACAGATACGCAGTATTTT. This translates into CSVEGLRRSGDTDTQYF.

This chain links TRBV19 with TRBJ1-5; 8 bases agree with TRBD1. Germline loops: CDR1 LNHDA, CDR2 SQIVND (reference sequence). This CDR3 has 15 amino acids. V lost 1 base, J lost 3 bases, and 2 bases stayed unmatched. CDR3 protein: CASSIGGQDNQPQHF. CDR3 coding DNA: TGTGCCAGTAGTATAGGGGGACAGGACAATCAGCCCCAGCATTTT.

The V call is TRBV6-2 or TRBV6-3, the J call TRBJ1-6, with TRBD1 matching over 9 bases. V lost 5 bases to trimming and J lost 7 bases; unmatched junction nucleotides: 15. CDR1 and CDR2 (germline): MNHEY, SVGEGT. This CDR3 contains 18 residues. CDR3: CASSTPWTGTGKNSPLHF. CDR3 sequence (DNA): TGTGCCAGCAGTACTCCCTGGACCGGGACAGGGAAGAATTCACCCCTCCACTTT.

This rearrangement joins TRBV6-5 to TRBJ1-4; D remains ambiguous. The CDR3 has 13 residues. V dropped 3 bases and J dropped 8 bases, with 10 bases sitting between them. Germline CDR1 and CDR2: MNHEY and SVGAGI. DNA for the CDR3: TGTGCCAGCAGTTATAGAGAACGCGAAAAACTGTTTTTT. It codes for CASSYREREKLFF.

This clone was seen once. The rearrangement joins TRBV18 to TRBJ2-3; the match to TRBD2 covers 14 bases. There are 19 residues in the CDR3. In germline, CDR1 is KGHSH, CDR2 LQKENI. The J segment lost 1 base and the V segment lost 4 bases, leaving 10 bases of the junction unmatched. The CDR3 DNA reads TGTGCCAGCTCACGGCCGGGACTAGCGGGAGTAGGTGGCACAGATACGCAGTATTTT. Its protein is CASSRPGLAGVGGTDTQYF.

The genes are TRBV4-3 and TRBJ2-1; 7 positions match TRBD1. The ends lost 1 base at V and 4 bases at J; junction bases unmatched: 4. Germline CDR1 LGHNA, CDR2 YSLEER. The length of the CDR3 is 15 residues. The CDR3 DNA is TGCGCCAGCAGCCAAGCAAGACAGGGATACAATGAGCAGTTCTTC. It encodes CASSQARQGYNEQFF.

V usage is TRBV7-9 and J usage is TRBJ2-1; TRBD2 agrees at 10 bases. J lost 9 bases, V lost 6 bases, and 11 bases had no gene match. The germline V gene has CDR1 SEHNR and CDR2 FQNEAQ (reference sequence). This CDR3 is built from 15 residues. The CDR3 loop is CASRKASGSWSEQFF. DNA for the CDR3: TGTGCCAGCAGAAAAGCTAGCGGGAGTTGGAGTGAGCAGTTCTTC.

This chain joins TRBV9 and TRBJ2-3, with a weak D call TRBD2 (5 bases). Germline assignment: CDR1 SGDLS and CDR2 YYNGEE. Trimming took 0 bases from V and 2 from J, leaving 13 bases between them. CDR3 length equals 16 residues. The CDR3 DNA follows: TGTGCCAGCAGCGTAGACACTAGTGTGGTCACAGATACGCAGTATTTT. This encodes CASSVDTSVVTDTQYF.

The chain is built from TRBV30 and TRBJ1-1; 8 bases are shared with TRBD1. Trimming cost V 5 bases and J 2 bases; bases outside gene matches: 4. Germline CDR1 GTSNPN, CDR2 SVGIG (reference sequence). The CDR3 runs 13 residues. This chain's CDR3 is CAWGTGPNTEAFF. DNA of the CDR3: TGTGCCTGGGGGACAGGACCAAACACTGAAGCTTTCTTT.

V is TRBV4-3 and J is TRBJ2-1; D not certain. The CDR3 sequence is 13 residues long. Germline V lookup: CDR1 LGHNA, CDR2 YSLEER. The V gene lost 2 bases and the J gene lost 8 bases, with 10 bases spanning the gap. The chain's CDR3 is CASSQFSWDEQFF. For the CDR3, the DNA is TGCGCCAGCAGCCAATTTTCGTGGGATGAGCAGTTCTTC.

The chain recombines TRBV20-1 with TRBJ2-7; D gene unclear. The CDR3 covers 11 residues. Germline CDR1 is DFQATT and CDR2 is SNEGSKA (reference sequence). The ends were cut back, 1 base at V and 4 bases at J, with 5 bases in the middle. The CDR3 loop reads CSARGPYEQYF. In nucleotides, the CDR3 is TGCAGTGCTAGAGGGCCATACGAGCAGTACTTC.

The V call is TRBV18, the J call TRBJ2-1; 7 nucleotides line up with TRBD2. The V gene end was trimmed by 1 base and the J gene end by 9 bases; junction bases not matched to a gene: 0. The CDR3 totals 12 residues. Per the germline V gene, CDR1 is KGHSH and CDR2 is LQKENI. The CDR3 DNA reads TGTGCCAGCTCACCACGGGGGGGTGAGCAGTTCTTC. Encoded protein: CASSPRGGEQFF.

This chain joins TRBV6-5 and TRBJ1-4, with D possibly matching TRBD1 (6 bases). Germline CDR1 is MNHEY and CDR2 is SVGAGI. Deletions cut 5 bases from V and 5 bases from J, with 12 bases between. The CDR3 totals 14 residues. The CDR3 DNA sequence: TGTGCCAGCAGTCCGGACAGTTGGAATGAAAAACTGTTTTTT. Its protein is CASSPDSWNEKLFF.

The chain couples TRBV7-9 to TRBJ2-6, with D uncertain. Germline assignment: CDR1 SEHNR and CDR2 FQNEAQ (reference sequence). V gave up 2 bases and J gave up 0 bases, with 5 bases separating them. The CDR3 has 15 amino acids. CDR3: CASSLSSSGANVLTF. The CDR3 DNA is TGTGCCAGCAGCTTATCAAGCTCTGGGGCCAACGTCCTGACTTTC.

The chain carries TRBV10-3 and TRBJ2-3, with D possibly matching TRBD2 (5 bases). V dropped 3 bases and J dropped 2 bases, with 9 bases sitting between them. Germline lookup yields CDR1 ENHRY and CDR2 SYGVKD. The CDR3 runs 14 residues. The DNA for the CDR3 is TGTGCCATCAGTGATCGAGCGGACACAGATACGCAGTATTTT. Its protein is CAISDRADTDTQYF.

The chain uses TRBV5-1 and TRBJ2-3; D remains unclear. V was trimmed by 0 bases and J by 0 bases, leaving 14 bases between them. Germline V gene data show CDR1 as SGHRS and CDR2 as YFSETQ. This CDR3 region has 17 residues. CDR3 sequence reads: CASSLGVGAVSTDTQYF. The CDR3 region has the DNA TGCGCCAGCAGCTTGGGGGTCGGCGCGGTCAGCACAGATACGCAGTATTTT.

This chain connects TRBV6-5 to TRBJ1-6, with TRBD1 matching over 7 bases. The ends lost 6 bases at V and 7 bases at J; junction bases unmatched: 9. This CDR3 comprises 15 residues. Germline CDR1 is MNHEY and CDR2 is SVGAGI. DNA of the CDR3: TGTGCCAGCAGATCAGGGGGGGGCGGGAATTCACCCCTCCACTTT. The encoded protein is CASRSGGGGNSPLHF.

The chain carries TRBV9 and TRBJ1-1, with D perhaps TRBD1 (5 bases). The CDR3 extends over 14 amino acids. The V end lost 3 bases, the J end lost 4 bases, and 13 bases lay between the germline ends. Germline CDR1 reads SGDLS; CDR2 reads YYNGEE. The CDR3, as DNA: TGTGCCAGCAGCGAACAGGCCGTTGTCACTGAAGCTTTCTTT. Its translation: CASSEQAVVTEAFF.

The chain combines TRBV2 with TRBJ2-4; D is possibly TRBD1 or TRBD2 (5 bases each). Germline values: CDR1 SNHLY, CDR2 FYNNEI. The germline V and J ends were trimmed by 4 bases and 6 bases, with 16 bases remaining between them. The CDR3 totals 15 residues. This chain's CDR3 is CASSARGEGLNIQYF. Written as DNA, the CDR3 is TGTGCCAGCAGTGCAAGGGGAGAGGGGCTAAACATTCAGTACTTC.

V usage is TRBV27 and J usage is TRBJ2-1, with TRBD2 matching 10 bases. Trimming removed 6 bases from V and 9 bases from J; junction bases left unmatched: 5. Looked up from germline, CDR1 is MNHEY and CDR2 is SMNVEV (reference sequence). CDR3 length: 13 residues. CDR3 DNA: TGTGCCAGCAGGGGACTAGCGACAACTGAGCAGTTCTTC. Protein product: CASRGLATTEQFF.

This clone was seen once. Other DNA sequences from this sample encode an identical CDR3 as well. This chain links TRBV27 with TRBJ1-1, with D perhaps TRBD1 (5 bases). Germline V CDR1 and CDR2: MNHEY, SMNVEV (reference sequence). CDR3 length: 14 amino acids. The V and J ends lost 3 bases and 1 base respectively, with 9 bases between them. The CDR3 region is CASSFLGENTEAFF. The CDR3 DNA is TGTGCCAGCAGTTTCTTGGGGGAGAACACTGAAGCTTTCTTT.

The chain uses TRBV7-6 and TRBJ2-3; TRBD2 matches 14 bases. V was clipped by 2 bases and J by 7 bases; unmatched bases: 11. This CDR3 is built from 18 residues. CDR1 and CDR2 from the germline V gene are SGHVS and FNYEAQ. The CDR3 protein is CASSLWGGTSGRSNTQYF. CDR3 in DNA: TGTGCCAGCAGCTTATGGGGCGGGACTAGCGGGAGATCAAATACGCAGTATTTT.

This chain connects TRBV5-1 to TRBJ1-2; tentatively, D is TRBD1 (6 bases). This CDR3 comprises 15 residues. Trimming removed 0 bases at V and 4 bases at J, with 13 bases between. Germline values: CDR1 SGHRS, CDR2 YFSETQ. This CDR3 reads CASSLAAGAPYGYTF. DNA for the CDR3: TGCGCCAGCAGCTTGGCCGCAGGGGCGCCCTATGGCTACACCTTC.

The CDR3 region has the DNA TGCAGCACCAGCCAGGGGGCGTCCAGAACAGATACGCAGTATTTT. Translation: CSTSQGASRTDTQYF. The J gene is TRBJ2-3, the V gene TRBV29-1; 8 bases are shared with TRBD1. The V segment lost 8 bases and the J segment 3 bases; nucleotides outside the gene matches: 13. The CDR3 sequence is 15 residues long. Germline V lookup: CDR1 SQVTM, CDR2 ANQGSEA.

This chain uses TRBV24-1 with TRBJ2-5, with 11 bases aligning to TRBD2. CDR1 is KGHDR and CDR2 is SFDVKD in the germline V gene. V shed 3 bases, J shed 4 bases, and the junction held 6 bases outside the gene matches. This CDR3 has 16 residues. The CDR3 DNA sequence: TGTGCCACCAGTGATCCGAATAGCGGGGGGGGAGAGACCCAGTACTTC. Translated, it gives CATSDPNSGGGETQYF.

Notes on this clone: Other DNA sequences within the sample encode an identical CDR3. The chain couples TRBV12-3 or TRBV12-4 to TRBJ1-6; no reliable D call. Trimming pared 2 bases from V and 6 bases from J, leaving 5 bases between. The CDR3 totals 13 residues. CDR3 nucleotides: TGTGCCAGCAGTTTACTGGGTAATTCACCCCTCCACTTT. This translates into CASSLLGNSPLHF.

This clone was seen only once. The chain employs TRBV5-3 and TRBJ1-4, with D tentatively TRBD1 (5 bases). TRBV5-3 is placed among ORFs of uncertain function. This CDR3 contains 16 residues. V lost 7 bases and J 8 bases, leaving 24 bases between the germline ends. The CDR3 here is CARVGDLSPGSEKLFF. CDR3 sequence (DNA): TGTGCCAGAGTGGGGGACCTGTCACCGGGGTCGGAAAAACTGTTTTTT.

The rearrangement uses TRBV5-1 and TRBJ1-6; TRBD1 is a possible D gene (6 bases). The CDR3 has 14 amino acids. V lost 3 bases and J lost 10, with 14 bases in between. Germline CDR1 SGHRS, CDR2 YFSETQ. Here the CDR3 DNA reads TGCGCCAGCAGCTCGGACAGCCTGATGTCACCCCTCCACTTT. It translates to CASSSDSLMSPLHF. Together with reference TRBV5-1 and TRBJ1-6, the CDR3 gives the full variable domain: KAGVTQTPRYLIKTRGQQVTLSCSPISGHRSVSWYQQTPGQGLQFLFEYFSETQRNKGNFPGRFSGRQFSNSRSEMNVSTLELGDSALYLCASSSDSLMSPLHFGNGTRLTVT.

V gene TRBV4-2 combines with J gene TRBJ2-7, with 11 bases matching TRBD1. The ends lost 4 bases at V and 2 bases at J; junction bases unmatched: 4. From germline, CDR1 is LGHNA and CDR2 YNFKEQ. This CDR3 is 15 amino acids long. This chain's CDR3 is CASSLPGQGAYEQYF. DNA of the CDR3: TGTGCCAGCAGCCTACCGGGACAGGGGGCCTACGAGCAGTACTTC.

The chain has TRBV20-1 and TRBJ2-1; D gene ambiguous. The CDR3 consists of 11 residues. V lost 1 base, J lost 9 bases, and 7 bases lay in between. CDR1 DFQATT and CDR2 SNEGSKA come from the germline V gene (reference sequence). CDR3 region: CSARVFGEQFF. The CDR3 nucleotides read TGCAGTGCTAGAGTATTCGGTGAGCAGTTCTTC.